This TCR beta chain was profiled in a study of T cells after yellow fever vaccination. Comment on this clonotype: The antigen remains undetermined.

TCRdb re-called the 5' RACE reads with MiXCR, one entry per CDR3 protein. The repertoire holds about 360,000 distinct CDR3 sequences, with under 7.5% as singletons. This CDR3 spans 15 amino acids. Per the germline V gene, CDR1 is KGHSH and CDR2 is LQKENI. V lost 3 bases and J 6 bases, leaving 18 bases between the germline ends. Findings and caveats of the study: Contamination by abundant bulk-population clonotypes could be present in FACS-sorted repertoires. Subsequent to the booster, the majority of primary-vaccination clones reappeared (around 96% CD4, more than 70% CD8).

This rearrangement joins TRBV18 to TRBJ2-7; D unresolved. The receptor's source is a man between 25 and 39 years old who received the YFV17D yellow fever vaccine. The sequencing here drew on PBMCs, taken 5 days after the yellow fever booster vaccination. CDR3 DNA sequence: TGTGCCAGCTCACCTTCAGAGGTTAGCTCGGGCGAGCAGTACTTC. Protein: CASSPSEVSSGEQYF.